The 19 T cell receptor beta chains below come from one sample, sequenced in a study of blood T cell repertoires in COVID-19. Assay: immunoSEQ multiplex PCR; the TCRdb copy retains only in-frame clones and omits some. This table holds tens of thousands of clones, around 85% found once. Sequencing was performed on peripheral blood. Receptors originate from a human donor in a cohort sampled during active COVID-19.

The chain recombines TRBV28 with TRBJ2-7; D is possibly TRBD1 (6 bases). Germline V CDR1 and CDR2: MDHEN, SYDVKM. V was trimmed by 1 base and J by 6 bases, leaving 19 bases between them. The CDR3 contains 16 residues. The CDR3: CASSLLWPDRPLEQYF. The CDR3 coding sequence is TGTGCCAGCAGTTTATTGTGGCCCGACAGGCCCCTCGAGCAGTACTTC.

This clone was recorded once. The rearrangement links TRBV4-3 to TRBJ2-1, with 7 bases identical to TRBD2. The CDR3 runs 17 residues. The junction had 12 bases not matched to a gene; V was cut back by 1 base and J by 6 bases. CDR1 LGHNA and CDR2 YSLEER come from the germline V gene. CDR3 in DNA: TGCGCCAGCAGCCAAGGACCCCCGGGAGGAGGGATCAATGAGCAGTTCTTC. Its translation: CASSQGPPGGGINEQFF.

This rearrangement joins TRBV6-5 to TRBJ2-7; possible D gene TRBD1, 5 bases. The CDR3 is made up of 11 amino acids. The germline CDR1 and CDR2 sequences are MNHEY and SVGAGI. Trimming stripped 10 bases from V and 3 bases from J, with 10 bases between. The CDR3 loop reads CATRQNYEQYF. CDR3 sequence (DNA): TGTGCCACGCGACAGAACTACGAGCAGTACTTC.

The V call is TRBV28, the J call TRBJ2-2; 7 bases agree with TRBD1. The CDR3 is 15 amino acids. With V trimmed by 6 bases and J by 4 bases, 8 bases remained unmatched. CDR1 and CDR2 from the germline V gene are MDHEN and SYDVKM. This CDR3 reads CASRLDRVGTGELFF. In DNA, the CDR3 is TGTGCCAGCAGGCTTGACAGGGTAGGCACCGGGGAGCTGTTTTTT.

CDR3 sequence reads: CASAWGRPNYGYTF. Written as DNA, the CDR3 is TGTGCCAGCGCCTGGGGCAGACCTAACTATGGCTACACCTTC. The chain uses TRBV6-5 and TRBJ1-2; D is perhaps TRBD1 (5 bases). The CDR3 consists of 14 residues. V lost 8 bases, J lost 0 bases, and 13 bases lay in between. Germline values: CDR1 MNHEY, CDR2 SVGAGI.

The chain carries TRBV5-1 and TRBJ2-2; 12 nucleotides align to TRBD2. Looked up from germline, CDR1 is SGHRS and CDR2 is YFSETQ. The CDR3 has 20 amino acids. Germline trimming cut 3 bases from V and 6 bases from J; bases unmatched to any gene: 18. CDR3 nucleotides: TGCGCCAGCAGCTCCCCGATAACTAGCGGGAGGACGGGATATCCCGGGGAGCTGTTTTTT. It specifies CASSSPITSGRTGYPGELFF.

J is TRBJ2-1 and V is TRBV12-5; possible D gene TRBD1, 5 bases. V lost 0 bases and J lost 8, with 14 bases in between. Germline assignment: CDR1 LGHNT and CDR2 FRNRAP. The CDR3 is 15 residues long. DNA of the CDR3: TGTGCTAGTGGTTTGGTACGCAGGGTCGGTGATGAGCAGTTCTTC. Translated: CASGLVRRVGDEQFF. Full variable domain (missing parts from reference TRBV12-5 and TRBJ2-1): DARVTQTPRHKVTEMGQEVTMRCQPILGHNTVFWYRQTMMQGLELLAYFRNRAPLDDSGMPKDRFSAEMPDATLATLKIQPSEPRDSAVYFCASGLVRRVGDEQFFGPGTRLTVL.

The chain couples TRBV28 to TRBJ1-5, with 7 bases identical to TRBD1. Germline CDR1 is MDHEN and CDR2 is SYDVKM. This CDR3 is built from 14 residues. V lost 7 bases and J lost 2; bases outside the gene matches: 5. DNA of the CDR3: TGTGCCAGCACAGACAGGGTGGGCAATCAGCCCCAGCATTTT. Its translation: CASTDRVGNQPQHF.

This rearrangement joins TRBV28 to TRBJ2-7, with 14 bases identical to TRBD2. The CDR3 contains 17 residues. Trimming took 5 bases from V and 4 from J; bases not matched to a gene: 10. Germline V gene data show CDR1 as MDHEN and CDR2 as SYDVKM. This chain's CDR3 is CASSGGLAGEGGYEQYF. The CDR3 nucleotides read TGTGCCAGCAGTGGGGGACTAGCGGGAGAGGGAGGTTACGAGCAGTACTTC.

CDR3 sequence reads: CASSPLGTSGRSEQYF. The CDR3 DNA reads TGTGCCAGCAGCCCACTTGGGACTAGCGGGAGGAGCGAGCAGTACTTC. V and J are TRBV11-3 and TRBJ2-7, with 15 bases aligning to TRBD2. CDR1 is SGHNT, CDR2 YENEEA, per germline. The CDR3 totals 16 residues. Trimming took 5 bases from V and 6 from J; bases not matched to a gene: 8.

V and J are TRBV7-2 and TRBJ2-7; 7 bases fit TRBD2. The CDR3 covers 14 residues. The germline CDR1 and CDR2 sequences are SGHTA and FQGNSA. Trimming at V came to 1 base and at J to 6 bases, leaving 6 bases not matched to a gene. In nucleotides, the CDR3 is TGTGCCAGCAGCTTAGGGGGGGGTGGAGGCGAGCAGTACTTC. The encoded protein is CASSLGGGGGEQYF.

This clone was seen only once. V gene TRBV3-1 (or the pseudogene TRBV3-2) combines with J gene TRBJ1-1; TRBD1 aligns across 10 bases. J was trimmed by 6 bases and V by 4 bases; bases with no gene match: 5. The germline V gene has CDR1 LGHDT and CDR2 YNNKEL (reference sequence). The CDR3 has 14 amino acids. The CDR3 spells CASSRGQGISEAFF. CDR3 bases: TGTGCCAGCAGCCGGGGACAGGGGATCTCTGAAGCTTTCTTT.

The count of this clone is one. The rearrangement links TRBV9 to TRBJ2-1; 7 positions agree with TRBD2. There are 15 residues in the CDR3. Germline assignment: CDR1 SGDLS and CDR2 YYNGEE. Germline trimming cut 0 bases from V and 4 bases from J; bases unmatched to any gene: 4. The DNA of the CDR3 is TGTGCCAGCAGCGTAGCGGGAGGACCTTACAATGAGCAGTTCTTC. It translates to CASSVAGGPYNEQFF.

V is TRBV7-9 and J is TRBJ2-7; 11 bases fit TRBD1. V trimming: 3 bases; J trimming: 2 bases; junction bases outside the gene matches: 6. CDR3 length: 16 amino acids. CDR1 SEHNR and CDR2 FQNEAQ come from the germline V gene (reference sequence). This chain's CDR3 is CASSFPEGQGAYEQYF. CDR3 in DNA: TGTGCCAGCAGCTTTCCAGAGGGACAGGGGGCCTACGAGCAGTACTTC.

The V call is TRBV2, the J call TRBJ2-7; 9 bases map to TRBD2. CDR3 length: 17 residues. Germline CDR1 SNHLY, CDR2 FYNNEI. J lost 1 base, V lost 7 bases, and 14 bases had no gene match. The CDR3 sequence is CASMPGGFSGSSYEQYF. The CDR3 DNA reads TGTGCCAGCATGCCGGGAGGGTTTAGCGGGAGTTCCTACGAGCAGTACTTC.

The chain carries TRBV6-2 or TRBV6-3 and TRBJ1-5; 10 nucleotides agree with TRBD1. The CDR3 has 15 residues. Trimming at V came to 5 bases and at J to 3 bases, leaving 4 bases not matched to a gene. The germline gives CDR1 MNHEY, CDR2 SVGEGT. CDR3 residues: CASSADRGDNQPQHF. CDR3 nucleotides: TGTGCCAGCAGTGCGGACAGGGGGGACAATCAGCCCCAGCATTTT.

V usage is TRBV4-3 and J usage is TRBJ2-1; 9 bases agree with TRBD2. V dropped 0 bases and J dropped 7; count of bases not matched to a gene: 4. The CDR3 is made up of 15 amino acids. Germline CDR1 reads LGHNA; CDR2 reads YSLEER. The DNA for the CDR3 is TGCGCCAGCAGCCAAGAGGCGGGAGGGCGAAATGAGCAGTTCTTC. It yields the protein CASSQEAGGRNEQFF.

The V gene is TRBV7-6, the J gene TRBJ1-1; TRBD1 is a possible D gene (6 bases). The germline gives CDR1 SGHVS, CDR2 FNYEAQ. There are 15 residues in the CDR3. With 5 bases removed from V and 1 base from J, the gap between germline ends came to 14 bases. The CDR3 bases are TGTGCCAGCAGCCTACAACAGGGACCGAACACTGAAGCTTTCTTT. This encodes CASSLQQGPNTEAFF.

The V gene is TRBV29-1, the J gene TRBJ2-1; no firm D call. Germline-derived CDR1 and CDR2 are SQVTM and ANQGSEA. This CDR3 comprises 10 residues. V shed 4 bases and J shed 5 bases, with 3 bases lying between them. The CDR3 region has the DNA TGCAGCGTTGCGGACAATGAGCAGTTCTTC. Translating gives CSVADNEQFF.